The clone carrying this T cell receptor (beta chain) was seen only once. Its antigen is unidentified. The data stem from a study of cytomegalovirus exposure and HLA in healthy donors. Study-wide context: As released early, the data held some 85 million unique TCRs from HLA-typed donors.

Germline-derived CDR1 and CDR2 are MNHEY and SVGAGI. The CDR3 sequence is 13 residues long. Trimming stripped 0 bases from V and 8 bases from J, with 8 bases between. Study-wide findings and caveats: Analyzed later, most CMV-associated TCR beta chains appeared HLA-restricted. Some public TCRs appeared in many individuals, while most sequences were rare.

The study ran its PCR with 60 Vbeta and 13 Jbeta primers. In the authors' methods: Some 10 million of the approximately 80 million unique TCR beta chains counted in a later analysis were shared. The data were produced by immunoSEQ multiplex PCR, yet TCRdb's version contains in-frame clones alone and is incomplete. For V, J and clone size, that table is used; D and trimming come from the DNA. The sample has more than 75,000 clones; more than 75% are singletons. The J gene is TRBJ2-1, the V gene TRBV6-5; D ambiguous. The source material was PBMCs. This clonotype originated in a middle-aged woman in good health and CMV-seropositive. The CDR3 region has the DNA TGTGCCAGCAGTTACTCAGTAGCAGATGAGCAGTTCTTC. It specifies CASSYSVADEQFF.